The 10 T cell receptor beta chains below all came from one sample that was sequenced in a study of T cell repertoires in cytomegalovirus infection. For these TCRs, the target antigens are not known. One entry per CDR3 protein results from TCRdb running MiXCR on the reads. Of some 800,000 distinct CDR3 sequences listed, approximately 30% are singletons. This material consisted of cultured CD8+ T cells from PBMCs, taken from culture after CMV antigen stimulation. These receptors were obtained from a human donor in good health (CMV status not recorded). Some clones in this sample may be carry-over from other donors' samples.

This clonotype was seen ten or more times. The chain recombines TRBV4-3 with TRBJ1-1; no firm D call. V lost 1 base and J lost 3, with 12 bases in between. CDR1 LGHNA and CDR2 YSLEER come from the germline V gene. The CDR3 sequence is 15 residues long. The CDR3 loop is CASSQVLGLYTEAFF. In DNA, the CDR3 is TGCGCCAGCAGCCAAGTGCTGGGTCTCTACACTGAAGCTTTCTTT.

This clonotype was seen a handful of times. V and J are TRBV4-1 and TRBJ1-1; weak D call: TRBD1 (5 bases). The CDR3 length is 14 residues. From germline, CDR1 is MGHRA and CDR2 YSYEKL. V was trimmed by 1 base and J by 4 bases, leaving 10 bases between them. Written as DNA, the CDR3 is TGCGCCAGCAGCCAAGTTGTTGGGACCACTGAAGCTTTCTTT. Its translation: CASSQVVGTTEAFF.

This clonotype came up once. The CDR3 loop reads CASSLLGGSNRELFF. Written as DNA, the CDR3 is TGTGCCAGCAGCTTACTAGGGGGCTCGAACCGGGAGCTGTTTTTT. The chain joins TRBV11-2 to TRBJ2-2, with 7 bases lining up with TRBD1. The CDR3 runs 15 residues. V lost 2 bases to trimming and J lost 9 bases; unmatched junction nucleotides: 9. Germline V gives CDR1 SGHAT, CDR2 FQNNGV.

This clonotype occurred many times. The chain uses TRBV7-6 and TRBJ2-3, with a weak D call TRBD1 (6 bases). Trimming shortened V by 5 bases and J by 6 bases, and 12 bases separated the two germline ends. Germline CDR1 reads SGHVS; CDR2 reads FNYEAQ. The CDR3 spans 13 residues. This CDR3 is CASSPPGVDTQYF. The DNA for the CDR3 is TGTGCCAGCAGCCCCCCAGGGGTCGATACGCAGTATTTT.

The chain couples TRBV7-6 to TRBJ2-2, with D tentatively TRBD2 (7 bases). The CDR3 is made up of 14 amino acids. Trimming stripped 2 bases from V and 7 bases from J, with 11 bases between. CDR1 is SGHVS and CDR2 is FNYEAQ in the germline V gene. The CDR3 DNA is TGTGCCAGCAGCTTACGGGGGGCGGACGGGGAGCTGTTTTTT. It codes for CASSLRGADGELFF.

This clonotype was picked up one time. The chain is built from TRBV20-1 and TRBJ2-1; D unresolved. V lost 6 bases and J lost 15, with 9 bases in between. Germline CDR1 DFQATT, CDR2 SNEGSKA (reference sequence). The CDR3 extends over 8 amino acids. CDR3 nucleotide sequence: TGCAGTGCCTTTCTCGGGTTCTTC. It yields the protein CSAFLGFF.

This chain uses TRBV11-2 with TRBJ1-1; D might be TRBD1 (5 bases). Germline lookup yields CDR1 SGHAT and CDR2 FQNNGV. Trimming cost V 3 bases and J 0 bases, with 17 bases left between them. The CDR3 has 17 amino acids. The CDR3 DNA sequence: TGTGCCAGCAGCTTGGTGGCTGTTTTGGGGCTGAACACTGAAGCTTTCTTT. It is translated as CASSLVAVLGLNTEAFF. Full variable domain (rest looked up from reference TRBV11-2 and TRBJ1-1): EAGVAQSPRYKIIEKRQSVAFWCNPISGHATLYWYQQILGQGPKLLIQFQNNGVVDDSQLPKDRFSAERLKGVDSTLKIQPAKLEDSAVYLCASSLVAVLGLNTEAFFGQGTRLTVV.

The rearrangement joins TRBV7-9 to TRBJ2-5; TRBD2 agrees at 11 bases. CDR1 and CDR2 from the germline V gene are SEHNR and FQNEAQ (reference sequence). The CDR3 covers 16 residues. J was trimmed by 3 bases and V by 3 bases; bases with no gene match: 6. CDR3 coding DNA: TGTGCCAGCAGCTTCACGACTAGCGGGGCAAAAGAGACCCAGTACTTC. It is translated as CASSFTTSGAKETQYF.

Only a few counts were recorded for this clonotype. The rearrangement links TRBV6-2 or TRBV6-3 to TRBJ2-1; 11 positions agree with TRBD2. CDR1 MNHEY and CDR2 SVGEGT come from the germline V gene. J lost 0 bases, V lost 6 bases, and 10 bases had no gene match. The CDR3 runs 18 residues. For the CDR3, the DNA is TGTGCCAGCAGCCTTATATCCGGGACTAGCGGCTCCTACAATGAGCAGTTCTTC. It yields the protein CASSLISGTSGSYNEQFF.

Only a few counts were recorded for this clonotype. The rearrangement links TRBV20-1 to TRBJ2-5; TRBD1 matches at 10 bases. The CDR3 runs 14 residues. Germline CDR1 is DFQATT and CDR2 is SNEGSKA (reference sequence). Losses at the gene ends were 3 bases for V and 3 bases for J; bases not matched to a gene: 4. The DNA for the CDR3 is TGCAGTGCTAGTGCGACAGGGGGCGAAGAGACCCAGTACTTC. Translation gives CSASATGGEETQYF.